These T cell receptor beta chains were read from a single sample in a study of post-analysis software for immune sequencing data. TCRdb called the PCR reads again in MiXCR, with one record for every CDR3 protein. The table records roughly 650,000 distinct CDR3 sequences, about 60% of them present only once. Sequenced input: blood. The source of these receptors is a girl aged 2 to 10 with multiple sclerosis. The conserved cysteine and the conserved F or W are not part of the CDR3 here. Fields, in order: V gene, J gene, clone size, CDR3 protein. The listing skips clone size in some rows; elsewhere it reads once, few, many or a size class.

V gene: TRBV6-2/TRBV6-3
J gene: -
clone size: -
CDR3 protein: ASREEPTYEQY

V gene: TRBV12-3/TRBV12-4
J gene: TRBJ1-5
clone size: -
CDR3 protein: ASSEALGQGLHQPQH

V gene: TRBV5-6
J gene: TRBJ1-1
clone size: -
CDR3 protein: ASSPATPWDTEAF

V gene: TRBV7-8
J gene: TRBJ2-1
clone size: -
CDR3 protein: ASSLMASGRNAYNEQF

V gene: TRBV3-1
J gene: TRBJ2-6
clone size: -
CDR3 protein: ASSPRTGSSGANVLT

V gene: TRBV4-3
J gene: TRBJ1-2
clone size: -
CDR3 protein: ASSQDPQGAYGYT

V gene: TRBV4-3
J gene: TRBJ2-1
clone size: -
CDR3 protein: ASSQVGQYYNEQF

V gene: TRBV20-1
J gene: TRBJ2-1
clone size: -
CDR3 protein: SARARERAYNEQF

V gene: TRBV12-3/TRBV12-4
J gene: TRBJ1-4
clone size: -
CDR3 protein: ASSFREGREKLF

V gene: TRBV20-1
J gene: TRBJ2-5
clone size: -
CDR3 protein: SARGLPGETQY

V gene: TRBV10-3
J gene: TRBJ1-1
clone size: -
CDR3 protein: AIRGANTEAF

V gene: TRBV7-2
J gene: TRBJ1-2
clone size: -
CDR3 protein: ASSLHDRTINYGYT

V gene: TRBV10-3
J gene: TRBJ2-3
clone size: -
CDR3 protein: AITELSTDTQY

V gene: TRBV6-1
J gene: TRBJ2-1
clone size: -
CDR3 protein: ASRPLAQRPSYNEQF

V gene: TRBV4-3
J gene: TRBJ1-1
clone size: -
CDR3 protein: ASSQMAPGGEATEAF

V gene: TRBV24-1
J gene: TRBJ2-1
clone size: -
CDR3 protein: ATSDSGTGGAYNEQF

V gene: TRBV11-2
J gene: TRBJ1-4
clone size: many
CDR3 protein: ASSRPGLGEKLF

V gene: TRBV5-1
J gene: TRBJ2-7
clone size: -
CDR3 protein: ASSLDEWGAPYEQY